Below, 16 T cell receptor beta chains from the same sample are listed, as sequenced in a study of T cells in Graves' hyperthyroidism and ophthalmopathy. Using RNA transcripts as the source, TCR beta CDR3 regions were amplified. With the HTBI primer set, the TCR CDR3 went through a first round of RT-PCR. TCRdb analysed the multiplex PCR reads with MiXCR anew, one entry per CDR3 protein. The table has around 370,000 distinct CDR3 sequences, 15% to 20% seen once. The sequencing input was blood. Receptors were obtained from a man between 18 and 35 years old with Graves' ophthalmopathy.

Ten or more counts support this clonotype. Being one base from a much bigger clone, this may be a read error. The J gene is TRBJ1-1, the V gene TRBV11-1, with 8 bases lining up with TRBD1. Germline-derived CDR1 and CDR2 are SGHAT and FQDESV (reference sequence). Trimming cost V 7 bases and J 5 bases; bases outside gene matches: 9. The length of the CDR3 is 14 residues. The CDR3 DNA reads TGTGCCAGCAACGCCGGACAGGGTAGGACTGAAGCTTTCTTT. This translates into CASNAGQGRTEAFF.

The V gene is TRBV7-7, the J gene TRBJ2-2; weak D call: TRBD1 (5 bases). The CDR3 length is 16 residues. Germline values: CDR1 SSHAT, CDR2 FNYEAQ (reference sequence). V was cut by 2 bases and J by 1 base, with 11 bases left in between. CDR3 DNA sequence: TGTGCCAGCAGCTTACACCCCGGACAGAACACCGGGGAGCTGTTTTTT. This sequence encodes CASSLHPGQNTGELFF.

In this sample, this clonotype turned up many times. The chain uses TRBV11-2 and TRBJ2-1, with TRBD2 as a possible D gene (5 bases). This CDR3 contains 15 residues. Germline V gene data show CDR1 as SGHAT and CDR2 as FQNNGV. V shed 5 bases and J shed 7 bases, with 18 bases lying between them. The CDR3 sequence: CASSPGVAWGNEQFF. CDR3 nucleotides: TGTGCCAGCAGCCCCGGGGTAGCGTGGGGAAATGAGCAGTTCTTC. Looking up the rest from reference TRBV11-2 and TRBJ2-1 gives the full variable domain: EAGVAQSPRYKIIEKRQSVAFWCNPISGHATLYWYQQILGQGPKLLIQFQNNGVVDDSQLPKDRFSAERLKGVDSTLKIQPAKLEDSAVYLCASSPGVAWGNEQFFGPGTRLTVL.

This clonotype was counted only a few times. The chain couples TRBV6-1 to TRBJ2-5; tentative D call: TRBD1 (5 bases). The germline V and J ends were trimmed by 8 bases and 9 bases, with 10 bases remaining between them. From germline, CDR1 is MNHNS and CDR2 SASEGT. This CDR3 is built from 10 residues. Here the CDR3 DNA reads TGTGCCAGCGGGGCCCGGTCCCAGTACTTC. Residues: CASGARSQYF.

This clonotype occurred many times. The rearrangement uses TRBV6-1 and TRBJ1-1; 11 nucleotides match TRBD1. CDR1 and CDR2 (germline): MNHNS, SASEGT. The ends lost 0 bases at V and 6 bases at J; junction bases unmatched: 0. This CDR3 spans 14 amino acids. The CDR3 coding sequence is TGTGCCAGCAGTGAAGCGGGACAGGGGGCTGAAGCTTTCTTT. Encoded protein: CASSEAGQGAEAFF.

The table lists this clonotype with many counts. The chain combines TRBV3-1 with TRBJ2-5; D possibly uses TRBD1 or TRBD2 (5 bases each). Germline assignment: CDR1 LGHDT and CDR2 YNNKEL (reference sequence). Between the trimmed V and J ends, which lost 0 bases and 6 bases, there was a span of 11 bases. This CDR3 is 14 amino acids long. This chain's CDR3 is CASSQEGRGQTQYF. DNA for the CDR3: TGTGCCAGCAGCCAAGAGGGGCGAGGGCAGACCCAGTACTTC.

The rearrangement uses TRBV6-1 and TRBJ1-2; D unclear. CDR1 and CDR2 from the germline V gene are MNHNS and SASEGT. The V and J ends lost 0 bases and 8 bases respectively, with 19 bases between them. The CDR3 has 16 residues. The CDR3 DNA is TGTGCCAGCAGTGAAGCCCCCGGTGGTAGTCTTTACGGCTACACCTTC. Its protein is CASSEAPGGSLYGYTF.

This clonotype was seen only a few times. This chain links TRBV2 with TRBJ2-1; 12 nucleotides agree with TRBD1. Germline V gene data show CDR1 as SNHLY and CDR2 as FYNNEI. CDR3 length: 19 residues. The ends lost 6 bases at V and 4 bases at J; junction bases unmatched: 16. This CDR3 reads CASSAHRDRGLSWYNEQFF. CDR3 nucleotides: TGTGCCAGCAGCGCCCACCGGGACAGGGGGCTTTCATGGTACAATGAGCAGTTCTTC.

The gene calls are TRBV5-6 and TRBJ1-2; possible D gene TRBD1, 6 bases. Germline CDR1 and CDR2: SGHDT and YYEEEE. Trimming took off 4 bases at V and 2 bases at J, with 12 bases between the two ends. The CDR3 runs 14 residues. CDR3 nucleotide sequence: TGTGCCAGCAGCCTACTGGACAGCAACTATGGCTACACCTTC. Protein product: CASSLLDSNYGYTF.

Here the CDR3 reads CSARWLGVNNSPLHF. CDR3 in DNA: TGCAGTGCTAGATGGCTGGGGGTAAATAATTCACCCCTCCACTTT. This chain joins TRBV20-1 and TRBJ1-6; D might be TRBD1 (5 bases). CDR3 size: 15 residues. The V end lost 2 bases, the J end lost 5 bases, and 13 bases lay between the germline ends. Germline CDR1 is DFQATT and CDR2 is SNEGSKA (reference sequence).

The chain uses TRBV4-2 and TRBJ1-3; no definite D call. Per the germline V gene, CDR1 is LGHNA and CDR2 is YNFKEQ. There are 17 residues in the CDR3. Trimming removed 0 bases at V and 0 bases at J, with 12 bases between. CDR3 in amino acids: CASSQDQDGVSGNTIYF. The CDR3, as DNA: TGTGCCAGCAGCCAAGACCAAGACGGTGTCTCTGGAAACACCATATATTTT.

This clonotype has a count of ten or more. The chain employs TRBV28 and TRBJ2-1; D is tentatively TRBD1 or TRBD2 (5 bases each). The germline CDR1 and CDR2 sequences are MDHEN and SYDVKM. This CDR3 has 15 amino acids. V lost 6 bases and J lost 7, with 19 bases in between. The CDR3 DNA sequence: TGTGCCAGCAGATCGGGACCAGTCGCCCCAAATGAGCAGTTCTTC. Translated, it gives CASRSGPVAPNEQFF.

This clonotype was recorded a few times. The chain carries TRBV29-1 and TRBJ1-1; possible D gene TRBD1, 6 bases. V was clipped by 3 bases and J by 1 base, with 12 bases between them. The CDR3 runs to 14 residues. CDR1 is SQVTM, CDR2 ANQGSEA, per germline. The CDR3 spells CSVELWGANTEAFF. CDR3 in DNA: TGCAGCGTTGAGCTTTGGGGGGCGAACACTGAAGCTTTCTTT.

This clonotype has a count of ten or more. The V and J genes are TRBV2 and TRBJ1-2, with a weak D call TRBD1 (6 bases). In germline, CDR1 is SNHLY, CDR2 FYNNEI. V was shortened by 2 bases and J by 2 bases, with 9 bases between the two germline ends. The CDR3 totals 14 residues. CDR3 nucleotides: TGTGCCAGCAGTGAATTTGACAGGAACTATGGCTACACCTTC. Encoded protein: CASSEFDRNYGYTF.

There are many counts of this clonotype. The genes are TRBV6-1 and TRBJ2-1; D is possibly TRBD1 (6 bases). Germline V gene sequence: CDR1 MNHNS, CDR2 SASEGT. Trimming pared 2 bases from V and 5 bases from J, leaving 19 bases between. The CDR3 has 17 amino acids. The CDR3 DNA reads TGTGCCAGCAGTGAAACGGTAGGTGGACAGCAGCACAATGAGCAGTTCTTC. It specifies CASSETVGGQQHNEQFF.

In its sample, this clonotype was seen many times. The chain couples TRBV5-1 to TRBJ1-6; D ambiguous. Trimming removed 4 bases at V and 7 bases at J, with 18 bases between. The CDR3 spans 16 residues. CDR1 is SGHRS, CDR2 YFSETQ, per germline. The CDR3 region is CASSATGSSSNSPLHF. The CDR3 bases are TGCGCCAGCAGCGCGACCGGATCGTCCTCAAATTCACCCCTCCACTTT.